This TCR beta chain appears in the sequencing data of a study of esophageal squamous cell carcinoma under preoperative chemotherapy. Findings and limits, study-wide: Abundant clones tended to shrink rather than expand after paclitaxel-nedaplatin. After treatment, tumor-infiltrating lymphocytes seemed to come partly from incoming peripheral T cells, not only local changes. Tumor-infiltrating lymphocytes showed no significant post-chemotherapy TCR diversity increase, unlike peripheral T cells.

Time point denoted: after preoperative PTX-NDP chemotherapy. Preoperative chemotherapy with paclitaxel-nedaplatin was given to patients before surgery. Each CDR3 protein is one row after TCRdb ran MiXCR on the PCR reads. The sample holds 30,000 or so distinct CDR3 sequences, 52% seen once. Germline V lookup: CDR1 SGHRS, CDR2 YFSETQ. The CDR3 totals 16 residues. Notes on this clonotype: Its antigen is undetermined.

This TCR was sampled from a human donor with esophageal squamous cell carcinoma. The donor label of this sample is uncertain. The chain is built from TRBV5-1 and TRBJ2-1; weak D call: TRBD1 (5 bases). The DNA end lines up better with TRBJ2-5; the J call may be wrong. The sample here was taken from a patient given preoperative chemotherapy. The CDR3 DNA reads TGCGCCAGCAGCCCAATCACCGGGCAGGGTAAAGAGACCCAGTACTTC. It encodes CASSPITGQGKETQYF.